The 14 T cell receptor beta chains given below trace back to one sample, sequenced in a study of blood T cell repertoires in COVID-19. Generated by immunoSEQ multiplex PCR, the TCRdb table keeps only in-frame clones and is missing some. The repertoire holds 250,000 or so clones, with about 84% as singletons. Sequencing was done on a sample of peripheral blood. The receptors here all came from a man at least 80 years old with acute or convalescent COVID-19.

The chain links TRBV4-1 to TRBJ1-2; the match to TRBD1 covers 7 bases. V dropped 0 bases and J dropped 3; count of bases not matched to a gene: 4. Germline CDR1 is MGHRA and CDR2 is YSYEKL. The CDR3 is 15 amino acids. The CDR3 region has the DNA TGCGCCAGCAGCCAAGACCCAACAGGGGACTATGGCTACACCTTC. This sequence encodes CASSQDPTGDYGYTF.

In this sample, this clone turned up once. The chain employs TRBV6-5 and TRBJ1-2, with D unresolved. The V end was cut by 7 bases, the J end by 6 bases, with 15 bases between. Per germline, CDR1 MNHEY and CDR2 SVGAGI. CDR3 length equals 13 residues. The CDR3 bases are TGTGCCAGCACATCTGGAGCAACCGATGGCTACACCTTC. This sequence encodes CASTSGATDGYTF.

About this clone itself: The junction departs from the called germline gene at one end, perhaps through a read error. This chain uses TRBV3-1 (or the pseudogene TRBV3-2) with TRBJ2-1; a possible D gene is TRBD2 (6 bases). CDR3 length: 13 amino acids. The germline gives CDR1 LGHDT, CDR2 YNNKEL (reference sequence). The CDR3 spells CASSHLGGAGSIF. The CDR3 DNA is TGTGCCAGCAGCCACCTAGGAGGGGCCGGATCGATCTTC.

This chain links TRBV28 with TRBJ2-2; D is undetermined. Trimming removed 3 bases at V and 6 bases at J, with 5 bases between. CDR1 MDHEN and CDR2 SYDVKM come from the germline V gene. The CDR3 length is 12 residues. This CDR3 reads CASSFLAGELFF. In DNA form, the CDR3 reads TGTGCCAGCAGTTTCTTAGCCGGGGAGCTGTTTTTT.

The CDR3 is CASGGEWGLGYTF. The CDR3 DNA reads TGTGCCAGCGGGGGGGAGTGGGGTCTTGGCTACACCTTC. The chain joins TRBV12-3 or TRBV12-4 to TRBJ1-2; D may be TRBD1 (5 bases). Trimming pared 8 bases from V and 7 bases from J, leaving 17 bases between. There are 13 residues in the CDR3.

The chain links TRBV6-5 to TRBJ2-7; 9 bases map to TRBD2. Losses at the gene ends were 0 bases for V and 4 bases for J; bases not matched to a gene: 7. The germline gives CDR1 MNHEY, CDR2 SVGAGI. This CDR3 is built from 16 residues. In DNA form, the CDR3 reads TGTGCCAGCAGTTACTCGAGCGGGGGGCATGTATACGAGCAGTACTTC. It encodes CASSYSSGGHVYEQYF.

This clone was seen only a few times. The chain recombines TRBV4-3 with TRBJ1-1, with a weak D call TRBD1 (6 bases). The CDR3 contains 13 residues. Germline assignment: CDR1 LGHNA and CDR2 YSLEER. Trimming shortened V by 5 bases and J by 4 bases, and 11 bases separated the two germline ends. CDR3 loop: CASSYDRFTEAFF. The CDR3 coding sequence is TGCGCCAGCAGCTACGACAGGTTCACTGAAGCTTTCTTT.

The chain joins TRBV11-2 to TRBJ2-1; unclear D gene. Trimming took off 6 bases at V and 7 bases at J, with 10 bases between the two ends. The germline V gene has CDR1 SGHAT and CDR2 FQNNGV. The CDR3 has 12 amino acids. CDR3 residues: CASRLTSNEQFF. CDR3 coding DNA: TGTGCCAGCAGGTTAACGAGTAATGAGCAGTTCTTC.

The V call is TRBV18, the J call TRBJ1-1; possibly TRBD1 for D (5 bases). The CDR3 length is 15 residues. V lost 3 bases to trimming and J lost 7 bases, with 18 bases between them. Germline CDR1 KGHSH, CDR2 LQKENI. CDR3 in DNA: TGTGCCAGCTCACCCTATCAGGGAGGTATCGGTGAAGCTTTCTTT. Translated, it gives CASSPYQGGIGEAFF.

The CDR3 region is CASTPDRGNEQYF. The DNA for the CDR3 is TGTGCCAGTACCCCGGACAGGGGCAACGAGCAGTACTTC. The chain combines TRBV19 with TRBJ2-7; 9 bases are a match to TRBD1. The ends lost 7 bases at V and 5 bases at J; junction bases unmatched: 6. The germline gives CDR1 LNHDA, CDR2 SQIVND (reference sequence). The CDR3 totals 13 residues.

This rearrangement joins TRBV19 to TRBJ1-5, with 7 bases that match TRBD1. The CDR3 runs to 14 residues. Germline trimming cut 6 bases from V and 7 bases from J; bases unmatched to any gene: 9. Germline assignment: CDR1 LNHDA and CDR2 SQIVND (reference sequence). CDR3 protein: CASRETGALQPQHF. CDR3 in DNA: TGTGCCAGTAGAGAAACAGGGGCCCTACAGCCCCAGCATTTT.

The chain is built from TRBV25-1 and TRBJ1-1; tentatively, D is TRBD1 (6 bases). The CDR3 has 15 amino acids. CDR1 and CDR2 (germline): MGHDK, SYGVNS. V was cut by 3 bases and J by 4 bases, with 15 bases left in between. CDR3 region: CASSEAGQGRTEAFF. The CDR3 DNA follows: TGTGCCAGCAGTGAGGCCGGGCAGGGGCGCACTGAAGCTTTCTTT.

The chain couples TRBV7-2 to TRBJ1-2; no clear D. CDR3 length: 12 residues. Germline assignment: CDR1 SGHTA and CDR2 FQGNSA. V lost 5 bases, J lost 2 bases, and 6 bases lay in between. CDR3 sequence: CASSRTNYGYTF. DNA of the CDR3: TGTGCCAGCAGCAGAACAAACTATGGCTACACCTTC.

In DNA, the CDR3 is TGTGCCAGTACCCAGTTTGGCAGGGGACTAGCGGCCTCCTACAATGAGCAGTTCTTC. Protein sequence: CASTQFGRGLAASYNEQFF. The chain has TRBV19 and TRBJ2-1; 11 nucleotides match TRBD2. The CDR3 is 19 amino acids. V lost 7 bases to trimming and J lost 0 bases; unmatched junction nucleotides: 14. CDR1 and CDR2 from the germline V gene are LNHDA and SQIVND (reference sequence).